The 21 T cell receptor beta chains presented below share a single source sample, sequenced in a study of PD-L1 blockade in urothelial cancer. Sample time point: pretreatment peripheral blood. Libraries were prepared by immunoSEQ multiplex PCR; TCRdb keeps only in-frame clonotypes and omits some of them. The profile shows roughly 63,000 clones, roughly 79% of them singletons. The specimen comprised PBMCs, sampled around atezolizumab (anti-PD-L1) treatment. These receptors were collected from a man between 70 and 80 years old with urothelial cancer.

The table lists this clone with a few counts. This chain links TRBV4-1 with TRBJ1-2, with a tentative D call TRBD1 (6 bases). V gave up 0 bases and J gave up 6 bases, with 14 bases separating them. Germline V gene lookup returns CDR1 MGHRA and CDR2 YSYEKL. This CDR3 region has 15 residues. The CDR3 spells CASSQEQGRVNGYTF. In DNA form, the CDR3 reads TGCGCCAGCAGCCAAGAACAGGGAAGGGTTAATGGCTACACCTTC.

The genes are TRBV5-4 and TRBJ1-4; D call uncertain. Trimming removed 0 bases from V and 7 bases from J, with 10 bases in between. Germline V gives CDR1 SGHNT, CDR2 YYREEE (reference sequence). The CDR3 is 14 amino acids. Here the CDR3 DNA reads TGTGCCAGCAGCTTGGACTCTACCGGTGAAAAACTGTTTTTT. Translation: CASSLDSTGEKLFF.

This rearrangement joins TRBV5-4 to TRBJ1-4, with 7 bases fitting TRBD1. This CDR3 spans 13 amino acids. With V trimmed by 3 bases and J by 8 bases, 4 bases remained unmatched. The germline V gene has CDR1 SGHNT and CDR2 YYREEE (reference sequence). The CDR3: CASSSRQGEKLFF. CDR3 in DNA: TGTGCCAGCAGCTCGCGACAGGGCGAAAAACTGTTTTTT. The full variable domain, rest sourced from reference TRBV5-4 and TRBJ1-4, is ETGVTQSPTHLIKTRGQQVTLRCSSQSGHNTVSWYQQALGQGPQFIFQYYREEENGRGNFPPRFSGLQFPNYSSELNVNALELDDSALYLCASSSRQGEKLFFGSGTQLSVL.

The chain uses TRBV5-6 and TRBJ2-7, with D perhaps matching TRBD1 (5 bases). V was clipped by 4 bases and J by 2 bases, with 7 bases between them. CDR1 is SGHDT, CDR2 YYEEEE, per germline. This CDR3 region has 12 residues. The CDR3 DNA reads as TGTGCCAGCAGCCGACAGCCCTACGAGCAGTACTTC. This codes for CASSRQPYEQYF.

This rearrangement joins TRBV28 to TRBJ1-5; TRBD1 matches 7 bases. With 4 bases clipped from V and 7 bases from J, the junction kept 13 bases outside the gene matches. Germline V CDR1 and CDR2: MDHEN, SYDVKM. The CDR3 length is 16 residues. The CDR3 reads CASSSTVDRDRQPQHF. Here the CDR3 DNA reads TGTGCCAGCAGTTCCACGGTAGACAGGGATCGACAGCCCCAGCATTTT. The full variable domain, with the rest looked up from reference TRBV28 and TRBJ1-5, is DVKVTQSSRYLVKRTGEKVFLECVQDMDHENMFWYRQDPGLGLRLIYFSYDVKMKEKGDIPEGYSVSREKKERFSLILESASTNQTSMYLCASSSTVDRDRQPQHFGDGTRLSIL.

J is TRBJ2-7 and V is TRBV21-1; the table calls TRBD1, which could not be checked here. TRBV21-1 is deemed a pseudogene. The CDR3 length is 15 residues. The CDR3 nucleotides read TGTGCCAGCAGCAAAGGACAGGGGTTTCTTGGCGAGCAGTACTTC. Translated: CASSKGQGFLGEQYF.

This sequence joins TRBV9 and TRBJ2-1, with 12 positions matching TRBD2. The CDR3 covers 16 residues. V lost 4 bases, J lost 4 bases, and 6 bases stayed unmatched. Germline V gene sequence: CDR1 SGDLS, CDR2 YYNGEE. CDR3 nucleotides: TGTGCCAGCAGCTTACTAGCGGGAGGCCCTTACAATGAGCAGTTCTTC. Residues: CASSLLAGGPYNEQFF.

The chain links TRBV7-9 to TRBJ1-4, with TRBD1 as a possible D gene (5 bases). The CDR3 totals 15 residues. The V end lost 3 bases, the J end lost 3 bases, and 11 bases lay between the germline ends. Germline V gene sequence: CDR1 SEHNR, CDR2 FQNEAQ (reference sequence). CDR3 region: CASSLVDRPNEKLFF. Written as DNA, the CDR3 is TGTGCCAGCAGCTTGGTCGACAGACCTAATGAAAAACTGTTTTTT.

The chain employs TRBV9 and TRBJ2-5; TRBD1 agrees at 11 bases. The CDR3 loop spans 15 amino acids. V lost 0 bases and J lost 6; bases outside the gene matches: 4. CDR1 is SGDLS and CDR2 is YYNGEE in the germline V gene. The CDR3 sequence is CASSVDGTGGKTQYF. The CDR3 coding sequence is TGTGCCAGCAGCGTAGACGGGACAGGGGGAAAGACCCAGTACTTC.

The rearrangement links TRBV6-1 to TRBJ2-7; the D gene is possibly TRBD2 (6 bases). The V gene's germline CDR1 is MNHNS and CDR2 SASEGT. With 3 bases removed from V and 4 bases from J, the gap between germline ends came to 16 bases. The CDR3 is 15 amino acids. The CDR3 DNA reads as TGTGCCAGCAGTGACCGGGGTAGCGGACTGTACGAGCAGTACTTC. Protein sequence: CASSDRGSGLYEQYF.

The chain links TRBV13 to TRBJ2-3, with TRBD2 matching over 10 bases. V trimming: 1 base; J trimming: 4 bases; junction bases outside the gene matches: 5. In germline, CDR1 is PRHDT, CDR2 FYEKMQ (reference sequence). There are 16 residues in the CDR3. DNA of the CDR3: TGTGCCAGCAGCTTAGCTCTAGCGGGAGTGTCAGATACGCAGTATTTT. This encodes CASSLALAGVSDTQYF.

V gene TRBV30 combines with J gene TRBJ2-7; tentative D call: TRBD1 (5 bases). The germline gives CDR1 GTSNPN, CDR2 SVGIG (reference sequence). There are 12 residues in the CDR3. V gave up 0 bases and J gave up 3 bases, with 6 bases separating them. The CDR3: CAWSVQGYEQYF. CDR3 sequence (DNA): TGTGCCTGGAGTGTCCAGGGCTACGAGCAGTACTTC.

This sequence joins TRBV7-9 and TRBJ1-6; perhaps TRBD1 as D (5 bases). V lost 1 base and J 6 bases, leaving 13 bases between the germline ends. Germline V gene data show CDR1 as SEHNR and CDR2 as FQNEAQ (reference sequence). The CDR3 has 16 amino acids. The CDR3 loop is CASSLGRGSGNSPLHF. As DNA, the CDR3 is TGTGCCAGCAGCTTAGGTCGGGGGAGCGGTAATTCACCCCTCCACTTT.

V is TRBV7-9 and J is TRBJ1-1; D remains unclear. From germline, CDR1 is SEHNR and CDR2 FQNEAQ (reference sequence). The CDR3 is 15 residues long. The chain's CDR3 is CVSRGKARINTEAFF. In nucleotides, the CDR3 is TGTGTCTCCCGCGGAAAAGCCCGAATTAACACTGAAGCTTTCTTT. Supplemented by reference TRBV7-9 and TRBJ1-1, the full variable domain reads DTGVSQNPRHKITKRGQNVTFRCDPISEHNRLYWYRQTLGQGPEFLTYFQNEAQLEKSRLLSDRFSAERPKGSFSTLEIQRTEQGDSAMYLCVSRGKARINTEAFFGQGTRLTVV.

This sequence joins TRBV27 and TRBJ1-2; weak D call: TRBD1 (6 bases). Germline V CDR1 and CDR2: MNHEY, SMNVEV (reference sequence). Trimming pared 5 bases from V and 5 bases from J, leaving 18 bases between. This CDR3 region has 15 residues. The CDR3 reads CASSPLPRGWYGYTF. Written as DNA, the CDR3 is TGTGCCAGCAGTCCCCTTCCCAGGGGCTGGTATGGCTACACCTTC.

For this clone: The junction differs from germline at one of its ends, possibly a read error. The J gene is TRBJ1-4, the V gene TRBV7-3; 11 nucleotides align to TRBD1. Germline V gene lookup returns CDR1 SGHTA and CDR2 FQGTGA. This CDR3 region has 13 residues. The DNA for the CDR3 is TGTGCCAGCAGCCCGGACAGGGGGCAAAAGCTGTTTTTT. Translated: CASSPDRGQKLFF.

V and J are TRBV6-5 and TRBJ1-1; perhaps TRBD1 as D (5 bases). In germline, CDR1 is MNHEY, CDR2 SVGAGI. V dropped 0 bases and J dropped 1 base, with 9 bases sitting between them. The CDR3 consists of 15 residues. The CDR3 nucleotides read TGTGCCAGCAGTTACTCATCCGGGGGGAACACTGAAGCTTTCTTT. Amino acid sequence: CASSYSSGGNTEAFF.

This chain uses TRBV5-1 with TRBJ2-7; tentatively, D is TRBD2 (6 bases). The V and J ends lost 5 bases and 7 bases respectively, with 22 bases between them. The CDR3 totals 15 residues. Germline lookup yields CDR1 SGHRS and CDR2 YFSETQ. The chain's CDR3 is CASSQRDAEGGEQYF. In DNA, the CDR3 is TGCGCCAGCAGTCAAAGGGACGCGGAAGGAGGGGAGCAGTACTTC.

This clone was found a few times. The chain couples TRBV2 to TRBJ2-4; TRBD1 aligns across 8 bases. Looked up from germline, CDR1 is SNHLY and CDR2 is FYNNEI. This CDR3 is built from 19 residues. J gave up 1 base and V 4 bases, and 15 bases lay outside the gene matches. The CDR3 DNA reads TGTGCCAGCAGTGTTATGCAGGGGGCCCCCAGAGGGGCCAAAAACATTCAGTACTTC. As protein: CASSVMQGAPRGAKNIQYF.

The chain carries TRBV7-8 and TRBJ2-2; 10 bases map to TRBD2. With 0 bases clipped from V and 7 bases from J, the junction kept 11 bases outside the gene matches. The V gene's germline CDR1 is SGHVS and CDR2 FQNEAQ. This CDR3 comprises 18 residues. The CDR3 bases are TGTGCCAGCAGCTTAGCGTTGGCTAGCGGGAGCGAAGGCGGGGAGCTGTTTTTT. It codes for CASSLALASGSEGGELFF.

The rearrangement uses TRBV19 and TRBJ1-1, with D tentatively TRBD1 (5 bases). Germline CDR1 is LNHDA and CDR2 is SQIVND (reference sequence). V lost 3 bases and J 1 base, leaving 12 bases between the germline ends. The CDR3 loop spans 15 amino acids. The CDR3 region is CASSIGGSRNTEAFF. The CDR3 region has the DNA TGTGCCAGTAGTATTGGGGGGAGTAGGAACACTGAAGCTTTCTTT.